This record covers a single TCR beta chain. This clonotype was seen a few times. It lacks a known antigen. There are no base qualities to consult, and no much larger clone falls within one base. The sample is drawn from a study of vaccination and CD4 T cells after COVID-19 (dated by TCRdb to 2022 to 2024). Turning to the overall study: Convalescent patients had a positive SARS-CoV-2 result on nasal swab PCR, and of these patients, several had mild disease and one had severe disease. For stimulating the cultures, overlapping spike peptide pools were used, derived from SARS-CoV-2 as well as from the common cold coronaviruses HCoV-NL63, HCoV-OC43 and HCoV-229E. Control cultures received a CEFX viral epitope pool as the positive control, an HIV-1 Nef peptide pool as the negative control, or no peptide. Post-COVID blood samples were collected from convalescent patients a median of about 92 days after diagnosis, with a range of roughly 35 to 170 days. In ten to eleven COVID-19 convalescent patients and several infection-naive healthy vaccine recipients, researchers compared the spike-specific CD4+ TCR repertoire from before mRNA vaccination with the repertoire from after. The time from the second vaccine dose to post-vaccine blood sampling had a median of roughly 70 days and ranged from about 12 to 241 days. Six males and four females were included in the convalescent cohort, with two Hispanic individuals, seven Caucasians, two Asians and one multiracial person represented. Participants got two doses of the Pfizer-BioNTech BNT162b2 vaccine (n=8) or two doses of the Moderna mRNA-1273 vaccine (n=2).

Preparation of the library involved PCR. DNA from cultured CD4+ T cells was subjected to TCR sequencing with the Oncomine TCR Beta short-read assay at the Johns Hopkins FTIC core. Genomic DNA was extracted from the cultured CD4+ T cells with the QIAamp micro DNA kit. Oncomine TCR Beta libraries from cultured CD4+ T cells were pooled with unique dual indexes and sequenced on an Illumina iSeq 100. In the paper's pipeline: Non-productive sequences were filtered out, and CDR3s that did not start with C, did not end with F or W, or were shorter than 7 amino acids were discarded. Antigen-specific clonotypes were identified using the MANAFEST web application through comparison of peptide-stimulated wells with reference and other culture wells. For a clone to be called positive, the clone needed an FDR below 0.05, an odds ratio above 5, and a productive frequency above 0.1% in at least two of three replicate wells. A clonotype counted as cross-reactive if it showed significant expansion both in the SARS-CoV-2 spike wells and in at least one common cold coronavirus spike condition. CDR3 homology was assessed with Levenshtein distances (stringdist) and unrooted phylogenetic trees (ape) in R version 3.6.1. TCRdb's own reprocessing of the public reads used fastp at Q25 and MiXCR and kept productive beta chains. Merged by CDR3 protein, the rows form single entries marked with the most common genes and DNA. These V and J calls rely on TCRdb rather than the paper's analysis. Present in this sample are over 10,000 distinct CDR3 sequences, roughly 50% of which were seen just once. About 15% of the sample goes to the ten largest clones.

CDR1 and CDR2 are read off the germline V gene (reference sequence) as DFQATT and SNEGSKA. From the cysteine up to the phenylalanine, the CDR3 has a length of 14 residues. Kept here is only the CDR3 DNA, which spans 42 bases and is read in frame from base 1. V and J are truncated by 6 bases and 0 bases respectively, leaving an intervening sequence of 12 bases. The label giving this sample's treatment or condition can be read as: roughly ten-day PBMC culture with coronavirus spike peptide pools or control peptides (ViraFEST assay). The ViraFEST assay was used in the study, in which antigen-specific T cells were expanded with peptide pools and expanded clonotypes were subsequently identified by TCR sequencing. The convalescent patients' positive SARS-CoV-2 PCR tests were from March to December 2020, which was before the Alpha, Beta and Delta variants emerged in the United States. Each well held approximately 2 million PBMCs cultured in IMDM containing about 5% human AB serum and around 10 IU/ml IL-2, with roughly 9.2 ug/ml peptide pools added. On days 3 and 7, half of the culture medium was replaced with fresh IL-2-containing medium. CD4+ T cells were isolated after 10 days of culture through negative selection using the EasySep CD4+ T cell isolation kit. Ficoll-Paque Plus gradient centrifugation was used to isolate PBMCs from whole blood, and the isolated PBMCs were then either used fresh or cryopreserved at -140C. Triplicate wells were generally used for each culture condition.

General study outcomes and caveats: Among convalescent patients, a median around 89% of the SARS-CoV-2-reactive clones seen after vaccination appeared only after vaccination, which suggests priming specific to the vaccine. In convalescent patients, nearly all vaccine-specific clones (304 of 307) were found to be mono-reactive for SARS-CoV-2 spike rather than cross-reactive with common cold coronaviruses. The median number of SARS-CoV-2-reactive clonotypes rose from roughly 20 after infection to a few dozen after vaccination, but the change was not significant. Only a relatively small number of convalescent patients were included in the study, and early timepoints following natural infection were not analyzed.

This TCR came from a human donor who had recovered from COVID-19. Rearrangement joined TRBV20-1 to TRBJ1-5; possibly the D gene is TRBD1, per 6 matching bases. Sample: CD4+ T cells from blood, cultured in vitro. The sequence in DNA is TGCAGTGCAAGCAGGGGTACTAGCAATCAGCCCCAGCATTTT. It encodes CSASRGTSNQPQHF.